A selection of T cell receptor beta chains follows, all from one sample in a study of T-cell memory formation after mild COVID-19. TCRdb reprocessed the 5' RACE reads via MiXCR and lists one record per CDR3 protein. The sample shows about 450,000 distinct CDR3 sequences, more than 20% of them seen only once. Sequencing was done on a sample of PBMCs or a T cell subset sorted from them (not recorded which). The receptors here all came from an adult woman who had mild COVID-19 (a few samples of this study predate the infection). Cell type and time point are not known. The CDR3 runs from the conserved cysteine through the conserved F or W. A D gene is named only where the DNA matches it firmly. Size is omitted from some rows. Given values are once, few, many or a class for expanded clones.

j_call: TRBJ1-5; v_call: TRBV19; clone_size: many; d_call: -; cdr3_aa: CASSIGGDYQPQHF; cdr3_nt: TGTGCCAGTAGTATTGGGGGGGACTATCAGCCCCAGCATTTT
j_call: TRBJ1-1; v_call: TRBV5-1; clone_size: -; d_call: -; cdr3_aa: CASSSPGPEAFF; cdr3_nt: TGCGCCAGCAGCTCACCGGGACCTGAAGCTTTCTTT
j_call: TRBJ1-1; v_call: TRBV30; clone_size: few; d_call: -; cdr3_aa: CAWSVRWSMNTEAFF; cdr3_nt: TGTGCCTGGAGTGTACGGTGGTCGATGAACACTGAAGCTTTCTTT
j_call: TRBJ2-7; v_call: TRBV7-6; clone_size: few; d_call: -; cdr3_aa: CASSLASTFSYEQYF; cdr3_nt: TGTGCCAGCAGCTTAGCCTCCACTTTCTCCTACGAGCAGTACTTC
j_call: TRBJ2-1; v_call: TRBV7-9; clone_size: -; d_call: -; cdr3_aa: CASRQDPSLRLPRTYNEQFF; cdr3_nt: TGTGCCAGCAGGCAAGACCCATCCCTCAGGCTTCCTAGAACTTACAATGAGCAGTTCTTC
j_call: TRBJ2-7; v_call: TRBV5-1; clone_size: -; d_call: TRBD1; cdr3_aa: CASSLVGQGVEQYF; cdr3_nt: TGCGCCAGCAGCTTGGTTGGACAGGGCGTCGAGCAGTACTTC
j_call: TRBJ1-2; v_call: TRBV7-2; clone_size: few; d_call: -; cdr3_aa: CASSLEPSYGYTF; cdr3_nt: TGTGCCAGCAGCTTAGAACCGAGCTATGGCTACACCTTC
j_call: TRBJ2-5; v_call: TRBV20-1; clone_size: -; d_call: -; cdr3_aa: CSAVGARRNQETQYF; cdr3_nt: TGCAGTGCCGTGGGGGCCAGGCGGAATCAAGAGACCCAGTACTTC
j_call: TRBJ2-1; v_call: TRBV24-1; clone_size: many; d_call: TRBD1; cdr3_aa: CATSDETGGYNEQFF; cdr3_nt: TGTGCCACCAGTGATGAGACAGGGGGCTACAATGAGCAGTTCTTC
j_call: TRBJ2-7; v_call: TRBV5-4; clone_size: many; d_call: TRBD1; cdr3_aa: CASSLAGIGQGDEQYF; cdr3_nt: TGTGCCAGCAGCTTGGCCGGTATCGGACAGGGGGACGAGCAGTACTTC
j_call: TRBJ2-6; v_call: TRBV12-3/TRBV12-4; clone_size: few; d_call: -; cdr3_aa: CASSFREVGANVLTF; cdr3_nt: TGTGCCAGCAGTTTCAGGGAGGTTGGGGCCAACGTCCTGACTTTC
j_call: TRBJ2-7; v_call: TRBV7-2; clone_size: -; d_call: TRBD2; cdr3_aa: CASSLVGGRTHEQYF; cdr3_nt: TGTGCCAGCAGCTTAGTGGGCGGGAGGACCCACGAGCAGTACTTC
j_call: TRBJ2-4; v_call: TRBV7-4; clone_size: -; d_call: -; cdr3_aa: CASSLRPCAGLAKNIQYF; cdr3_nt: TGTGCCAGCAGCTTACGACCCTGTGCGGGGTTAGCCAAAAACATTCAGTACTTC
j_call: TRBJ2-7; v_call: TRBV7-9; clone_size: -; d_call: TRBD2; cdr3_aa: CASSLGLAGVTSYEQYF; cdr3_nt: TGTGCCAGCAGCTTGGGACTAGCGGGAGTTACCTCCTACGAGCAGTACTTC
j_call: TRBJ2-1; v_call: TRBV4-3; clone_size: few; d_call: TRBD1; cdr3_aa: CASSLYRGNEQFF; cdr3_nt: TGCGCCAGCAGCCTTTACAGGGGGAATGAGCAGTTCTTC
j_call: TRBJ2-5; v_call: TRBV18; clone_size: few; d_call: TRBD2; cdr3_aa: CASSPVALAGGQETQYF; cdr3_nt: TGTGCCAGCTCACCAGTGGCTCTAGCGGGGGGTCAAGAGACCCAGTACTTC
j_call: TRBJ1-1; v_call: TRBV7-9; clone_size: few; d_call: TRBD1; cdr3_aa: CASSLLGQGEAFF; cdr3_nt: TGTGCCAGCAGCTTGCTTGGACAGGGTGAAGCTTTCTTT
j_call: TRBJ2-7; v_call: TRBV3-1; clone_size: few; d_call: -; cdr3_aa: CASSPRTQSYEQYF; cdr3_nt: TGTGCCAGCAGCCCCCGGACCCAGTCCTACGAGCAGTACTTC
j_call: TRBJ2-7; v_call: TRBV5-1; clone_size: -; d_call: TRBD1; cdr3_aa: CASSISRDSSYEQYF; cdr3_nt: TGCGCCAGCAGCATTTCACGGGACAGTTCCTACGAGCAGTACTTC
j_call: TRBJ2-5; v_call: TRBV7-9; clone_size: few; d_call: TRBD1; cdr3_aa: CASSSPASGTGGETQYF; cdr3_nt: TGTGCCAGCAGCTCCCCGGCTTCTGGGACAGGGGGAGAGACCCAGTACTTC
j_call: TRBJ2-1; v_call: TRBV20-1; clone_size: -; d_call: -; cdr3_aa: CSALGPGVGAMVEQFF; cdr3_nt: TGCAGTGCCTTGGGTCCGGGGGTAGGTGCAATGGTTGAGCAGTTCTTC
j_call: TRBJ1-1; v_call: TRBV5-1; clone_size: -; d_call: -; cdr3_aa: CASSLGSQKTEAFF; cdr3_nt: TGCGCCAGCAGCTTGGGGTCCCAGAAGACGGAAGCTTTCTTT
j_call: TRBJ2-3; v_call: TRBV6-6; clone_size: many; d_call: -; cdr3_aa: CASSYSDPADTQYF; cdr3_nt: TGTGCCAGCAGTTATTCAGACCCAGCAGATACGCAGTATTTT
j_call: TRBJ2-3; v_call: TRBV12-1; clone_size: -; d_call: -; cdr3_aa: CASSGCSGGQTDTQYF; cdr3_nt: TGTGCCAGCAGCGGCTGTAGCGGGGGGCAAACAGATACGCAGTATTTT
j_call: TRBJ2-2; v_call: TRBV15; clone_size: medium-sized; d_call: -; cdr3_aa: CATSRDQASPNTGELFF; cdr3_nt: TGTGCCACCAGCAGAGATCAAGCCAGCCCGAACACCGGGGAGCTGTTTTTT
j_call: TRBJ2-3; v_call: TRBV7-9; clone_size: many; d_call: TRBD2; cdr3_aa: CASSLGETGGRTDTQYF; cdr3_nt: TGTGCCAGCAGCTTAGGGGAGACAGGCGGGAGGACAGATACGCAGTATTTT
j_call: TRBJ1-1; v_call: TRBV12-3/TRBV12-4; clone_size: -; d_call: TRBD1; cdr3_aa: CASRPGQGARRTEAFF; cdr3_nt: TGTGCCAGCAGGCCCGGACAGGGGGCGAGAAGAACTGAAGCTTTCTTT
j_call: TRBJ2-1; v_call: TRBV19; clone_size: few; d_call: -; cdr3_aa: CAIGLADYNEQFF; cdr3_nt: TGTGCCATCGGGCTAGCCGACTACAATGAGCAGTTCTTC
j_call: TRBJ1-1; v_call: TRBV7-3; clone_size: many; d_call: -; cdr3_aa: CASSLEPMNTEAFF; cdr3_nt: TGTGCCAGCAGCTTAGAACCCATGAACACTGAAGCTTTCTTT
j_call: TRBJ2-3; v_call: TRBV12-3/TRBV12-4; clone_size: few; d_call: TRBD1; cdr3_aa: CASSEPGTGGADTQYF; cdr3_nt: TGTGCCAGCAGCGAACCCGGGACAGGGGGCGCAGATACGCAGTATTTT
j_call: TRBJ2-1; v_call: TRBV4-2; clone_size: many; d_call: TRBD2; cdr3_aa: CASSQSGTSGSDEQFF; cdr3_nt: TGTGCCAGCAGCCAATCCGGGACTAGCGGGAGCGATGAGCAGTTCTTC
j_call: TRBJ2-2; v_call: TRBV15; clone_size: -; d_call: -; cdr3_aa: CATSRDSGVTGELFF; cdr3_nt: TGTGCCACCAGCAGAGACTCGGGTGTCACCGGGGAGCTGTTTTTT
j_call: TRBJ2-7; v_call: TRBV4-1; clone_size: -; d_call: -; cdr3_aa: CASSQGQGGNYEQYF; cdr3_nt: TGCGCCAGCAGCCAAGGACAGGGAGGCAACTACGAGCAGTACTTC